This T cell receptor (beta chain) was sequenced during a study of shared clonotypes between healthy human individuals. V was shortened by 3 bases and J by 7 bases, with 11 bases between the two germline ends. This CDR3 region has 13 residues. CDR1 and CDR2 from the germline V gene are SGDLS and YYNGEE. This table comes from immunoSEQ multiplex PCR, and its TCRdb copy is limited to in-frame clones, with some not included. The sample records 2 million to 2.5 million clones, approximately 95% being singletons. The clonotype was recovered from a man younger than 30 in good health. Some clones in this sample may be carry-over from other donors' samples. V gene TRBV9 combines with J gene TRBJ2-1; TRBD2 is a possible D gene (6 bases). The sample consisted of naive CD4+ T cells from PBMCs. The sample's subset: CD45RA+ positively selected. The CDR3 region has the DNA TGTGCCAGCAGCGGGGTTAGCGGAAATGAGCAGTTCTTC. As protein: CASSGVSGNEQFF.